This T cell receptor beta chain was profiled in a study of cytomegalovirus exposure and HLA in healthy donors. Study-level results: The classifier, whose performance was assessed in both the original and validation cohorts, reportedly diagnosed cytomegalovirus status with high specificity and sensitivity. About 87% or about 30% of the time was how often most TCR beta V segments were productive, according to an earlier analysis.

In regard to this clone: Its antigen is not identified. At one end, the junction sequence differs from germline, possibly due to a read error.

This PCR relied on a set of 60 Vbeta primers and 13 Jbeta primers. Repertoires were generated with immunoSEQ multiplex PCR, while TCRdb's copy carries only in-frame clones and drops some. The profile covers 95,000 to 150,000 clones, with over 50% appearing a single time and under 9.5% taken by the ten largest. Germline loops: CDR1 MNHEY, CDR2 SVGAGI. CDR3 size: 14 residues. This sequence joins TRBV6-5 and TRBJ1-2; TRBD1 matches at 7 bases. This sequence was found in a woman between 35 and 50 years old in good health and CMV-seropositive. The sequenced sample consisted of PBMCs. DNA for the CDR3: TGTGCCAGCAGCCGGGACAGTTGGGGGTATGGCTACCCCTTC. It translates to CASSRDSWGYGYPF.